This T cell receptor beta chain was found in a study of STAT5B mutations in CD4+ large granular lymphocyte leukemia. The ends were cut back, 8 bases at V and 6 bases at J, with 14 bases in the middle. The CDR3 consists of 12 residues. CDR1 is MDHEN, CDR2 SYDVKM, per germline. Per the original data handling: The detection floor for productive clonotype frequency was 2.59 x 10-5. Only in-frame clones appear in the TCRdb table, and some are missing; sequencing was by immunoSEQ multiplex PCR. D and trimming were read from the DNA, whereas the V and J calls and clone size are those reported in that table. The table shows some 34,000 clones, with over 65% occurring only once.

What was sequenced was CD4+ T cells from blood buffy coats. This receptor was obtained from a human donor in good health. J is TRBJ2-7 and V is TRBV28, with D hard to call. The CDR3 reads CASGPGAGEQYF. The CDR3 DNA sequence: TGTGCCAGCGGACCGGGTGCAGGCGAGCAGTACTTC.